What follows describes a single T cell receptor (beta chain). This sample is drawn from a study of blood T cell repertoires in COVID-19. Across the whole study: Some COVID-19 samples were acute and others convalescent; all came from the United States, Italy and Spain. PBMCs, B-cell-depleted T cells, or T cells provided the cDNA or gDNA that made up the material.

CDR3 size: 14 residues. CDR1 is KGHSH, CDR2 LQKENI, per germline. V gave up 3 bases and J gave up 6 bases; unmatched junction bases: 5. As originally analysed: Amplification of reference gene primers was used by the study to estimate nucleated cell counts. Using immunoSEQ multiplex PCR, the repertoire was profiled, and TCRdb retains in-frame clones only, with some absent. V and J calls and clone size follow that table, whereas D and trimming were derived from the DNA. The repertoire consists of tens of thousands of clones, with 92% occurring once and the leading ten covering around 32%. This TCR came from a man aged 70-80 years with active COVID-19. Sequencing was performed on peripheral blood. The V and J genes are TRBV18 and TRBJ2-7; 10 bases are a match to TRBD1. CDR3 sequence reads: CASSPGTGVGEQYF. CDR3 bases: TGTGCCAGCTCACCCGGGACAGGGGTCGGCGAGCAGTACTTC.